These 30 T cell receptor beta chains were all obtained from the same sample, sequenced in a study of T cells in Graves' hyperthyroidism and ophthalmopathy. TCR beta CDR3 regions were amplified from RNA. The TCR CDR3 first-round RT-PCR relied on the HTBI primer set. TCRdb reprocessed the multiplex PCR reads via MiXCR and lists one record per CDR3 protein. The table records over 400,000 distinct CDR3 sequences, roughly 14% of them present only once. The sample comprised blood. These receptors were collected from a man aged 18 to 29 with Graves' ophthalmopathy.

This clonotype appeared many times. The CDR3 coding sequence is TGTGCCAGCAGCGTTGACGGGCCCTACGAGCAGTACTTC. Translation: CASSVDGPYEQYF. This rearrangement joins TRBV9 to TRBJ2-7; no definite D call. This CDR3 comprises 13 residues. CDR1 is SGDLS and CDR2 is YYNGEE in the germline V gene. Trimming took off 2 bases at V and 2 bases at J, with 8 bases between the two ends. Combining the CDR3 with reference TRBV9 and TRBJ2-7 gives the whole variable domain DSGVTQTPKHLITATGQRVTLRCSPRSGDLSVYWYQQSLDQGLQFLIQYYNGEERAKGNILERFSAQQFPDLHSELNLSSLELGDSALYFCASSVDGPYEQYFGPGTRLTVT.

The sample holds many counts of this clonotype. The V gene is TRBV3-1, the J gene TRBJ2-1, with 7 bases aligning to TRBD2. Germline CDR1 is LGHDT and CDR2 is YNNKEL (reference sequence). Trimming removed 1 base from V and 7 bases from J; junction bases left unmatched: 10. This CDR3 contains 16 residues. As DNA, the CDR3 is TGTGCCAGCAGCCAAGGGGCGGCGGGAGCTGGGAATGAGCAGTTCTTC. As protein: CASSQGAAGAGNEQFF.

This clonotype was observed at least ten times. The J gene is TRBJ2-2, the V gene TRBV30; perhaps TRBD2 as D (5 bases). CDR1 is GTSNPN and CDR2 is SVGIG in the germline V gene (reference sequence). The CDR3 sequence is 15 residues long. The germline V and J ends were trimmed by 0 bases and 4 bases, with 12 bases remaining between them. CDR3 DNA: TGTGCCTGGAGTGTCATCGAGCGGACCACCGGGGAGCTGTTTTTT. Its translation is CAWSVIERTTGELFF.

This clonotype has at least ten counts. The J gene is TRBJ1-1, the V gene TRBV5-1, with a weak D call TRBD1 (6 bases). CDR1 SGHRS and CDR2 YFSETQ come from the germline V gene. Trimming shortened V by 1 base and J by 0 bases, and 10 bases separated the two germline ends. CDR3 length: 15 amino acids. The CDR3 loop reads CASSLFQGLNTEAFF. The DNA for the CDR3 is TGCGCCAGCAGCTTGTTTCAGGGGTTGAACACTGAAGCTTTCTTT.

This chain links TRBV6-1 with TRBJ2-4; no clear D. Trimming removed 3 bases at V and 10 bases at J, with 7 bases between. Germline V lookup: CDR1 MNHNS, CDR2 SASEGT. The CDR3 is made up of 11 amino acids. The CDR3 sequence is CASSEGRIQYF. CDR3 coding DNA: TGTGCCAGCAGTGAGGGTAGAATTCAGTACTTC.

This clonotype has ten or more counts. The chain carries TRBV20-1 and TRBJ2-1, with TRBD1 matching 11 bases. CDR3 length: 16 residues. V lost 2 bases to trimming and J lost 7 bases; unmatched junction nucleotides: 10. Per the germline V gene, CDR1 is DFQATT and CDR2 is SNEGSKA (reference sequence). DNA for the CDR3: TGCAGTGCTAGAAGAAAGTGGACAGGGGGCAGAAATGAGCAGTTCTTC. Amino acid sequence: CSARRKWTGGRNEQFF.

This clonotype was counted only a few times. The V gene is TRBV7-9, the J gene TRBJ2-1, with D perhaps TRBD2 (6 bases). Germline-derived CDR1 and CDR2 are SEHNR and FQNEAQ (reference sequence). The CDR3 totals 16 residues. With 1 base removed from V and 0 bases from J, the gap between germline ends came to 10 bases. The chain's CDR3 is CASSLVQGLSYNEQFF. CDR3 sequence (DNA): TGTGCCAGCAGCTTAGTTCAGGGACTCTCCTACAATGAGCAGTTCTTC.

This clonotype was seen ten or more times. The chain employs TRBV2 and TRBJ1-5; no reliable D call. CDR3 size: 12 residues. V lost 1 base, J lost 7 bases, and 5 bases lay in between. Per germline, CDR1 SNHLY and CDR2 FYNNEI. CDR3 sequence: CASSEGWQPQHF. The CDR3 DNA is TGTGCCAGCAGTGAAGGGTGGCAGCCCCAGCATTTT. The whole variable domain, filled in from reference TRBV2 and TRBJ1-5, reads EPEVTQTPSHQVTQMGQEVILRCVPISNHLYFYWYRQILGQKVEFLVSFYNNEISEKSEIFDDQFSVERPDGSNFTLKIRSTKLEDSAMYFCASSEGWQPQHFGDGTRLSIL.

The chain uses TRBV5-1 and TRBJ1-1; no reliable D call. The CDR3 is 15 amino acids. Trimming took 0 bases from V and 1 from J, leaving 10 bases between them. CDR1 and CDR2 (germline): SGHRS, YFSETQ. CDR3 sequence reads: CASSLGAAENTEAFF. CDR3 nucleotides: TGCGCCAGCAGCTTGGGGGCAGCAGAGAACACTGAAGCTTTCTTT.

This clonotype was observed at least ten times. The rearrangement links TRBV5-1 to TRBJ2-7; D tentatively reads TRBD1 or TRBD2 (5 bases each). This CDR3 has 17 residues. V was pared by 2 bases and J by 2 bases, with 20 bases between. Germline values: CDR1 SGHRS, CDR2 YFSETQ. CDR3 bases: TGCGCCAGCAGCTTAATGCTTCCAGGGACCTATGCCTACGAGCAGTACTTC. Amino acids: CASSLMLPGTYAYEQYF.

In its sample, this clonotype was seen many times. This chain connects TRBV24-1 to TRBJ2-7; D gene ambiguous. V gave up 2 bases and J gave up 2 bases, with 6 bases separating them. CDR3 size: 13 residues. Germline values: CDR1 KGHDR, CDR2 SFDVKD. CDR3 amino acids: CATSDSNTYEQYF. CDR3 nucleotides: TGTGCCACCAGTGATTCAAACACCTACGAGCAGTACTTC.

This clonotype occurred many times. The CDR3 region has the DNA TGCAGTGCTGGTCAGGGGGATGGGACAGATACGCAGTATTTT. The encoded protein is CSAGQGDGTDTQYF. The chain employs TRBV20-1 and TRBJ2-3; TRBD1 matches 7 bases. Germline V gives CDR1 DFQATT, CDR2 SNEGSKA (reference sequence). The trim removed 5 bases at V and 3 bases at J, leaving 8 bases unmatched. CDR3 size: 14 residues.

This clonotype was observed many times. The genes are TRBV11-2 and TRBJ2-2, with 10 positions matching TRBD2. The CDR3 runs to 16 residues. J gave up 7 bases and V 0 bases, and 5 bases lay outside the gene matches. Germline CDR1 SGHAT, CDR2 FQNNGV. CDR3 region: CASSLEGLAFIGELFF. CDR3 in DNA: TGTGCCAGCAGCTTAGAGGGACTAGCGTTCATCGGGGAGCTGTTTTTT. The full variable domain, rest sourced from reference TRBV11-2 and TRBJ2-2, is EAGVAQSPRYKIIEKRQSVAFWCNPISGHATLYWYQQILGQGPKLLIQFQNNGVVDDSQLPKDRFSAERLKGVDSTLKIQPAKLEDSAVYLCASSLEGLAFIGELFFGEGSRLTVL.

This clonotype was detected many times. The chain links TRBV12-3 or TRBV12-4 to TRBJ1-4, with D uncertain. Trimming took 6 bases from V and 6 from J, leaving 11 bases between them. The length of the CDR3 is 13 residues. The CDR3 reads CASSRTTDEKLFF. In DNA form, the CDR3 reads TGTGCCAGCAGCCGAACGACCGATGAAAAACTGTTTTTT.

This clonotype has at least ten counts. This chain uses TRBV6-1 with TRBJ1-4; the match to TRBD1 covers 7 bases. The CDR3 is 14 amino acids. CDR1 is MNHNS and CDR2 is SASEGT in the germline V gene. J gave up 3 bases and V 8 bases, and 6 bases lay outside the gene matches. The CDR3 DNA is TGTGCCAGCTCCCGACAGGGAGCTAATGAAAAACTGTTTTTT. Translating gives CASSRQGANEKLFF.

Concerning this clonotype itself: This sequence may be a read error, since a much larger clone differs from it by one base. The conserved phenylalanine or tryptophan normally closing the CDR3 is absent here, so this likely arose from a read error. The rearrangement joins TRBV5-1 to TRBJ2-2; D may correspond to TRBD1 or TRBD2 (6 bases each). Germline loops: CDR1 SGHRS, CDR2 YFSETQ. Trimming pared 2 bases from V and 2 bases from J, leaving 13 bases between. The CDR3 sequence is 16 residues long. The CDR3 spells CASSLSGAVNTGELFS. In DNA, the CDR3 is TGCGCCAGCAGCTTATCGGGGGCAGTCAACACCGGGGAGCTGTTTTCT.

This clonotype has a count of ten or more. The chain carries TRBV12-3 or TRBV12-4 and TRBJ1-1; D is unresolved. Trimming removed 7 bases from V and 1 base from J, with 13 bases in between. CDR3 length: 14 residues. The CDR3: CASTLEDSNTEAFF. The CDR3 DNA is TGTGCCAGCACCCTAGAAGATTCGAACACTGAAGCTTTCTTT.

This clonotype was seen only a few times. The chain has TRBV6-1 and TRBJ2-1, with 7 bases fitting TRBD1. The length of the CDR3 is 16 residues. Germline lookup yields CDR1 MNHNS and CDR2 SASEGT. Unmatched junction bases numbered 8, after V lost 1 base and J lost 5 bases. The DNA of the CDR3 is TGTGCCAGCAGTGAAGGGGACAGTTTGAATCACAATGAGCAGTTCTTC. Amino acid sequence: CASSEGDSLNHNEQFF.

This clonotype was picked up many times. This chain links TRBV6-1 with TRBJ2-2, with D unresolved. The germline gives CDR1 MNHNS, CDR2 SASEGT. The CDR3 has 15 residues. Trimming pared 3 bases from V and 3 bases from J, leaving 11 bases between. CDR3: CASSEFGPDTGELFF. As DNA, the CDR3 is TGTGCCAGCAGTGAGTTTGGGCCGGACACCGGGGAGCTGTTTTTT.

This clonotype occurred a few times. This may arise from a read error, as a much more abundant clone is one base away. The V gene is TRBV27, the J gene TRBJ2-7; D possibly uses TRBD1 or TRBD2 (5 bases each). CDR3 size: 12 residues. The V gene lost 7 bases and the J gene lost 6 bases, with 13 bases spanning the gap. CDR1 and CDR2 (germline): MNHEY, SMNVEV (reference sequence). The CDR3 DNA follows: TGTGCCAGCACTGAAACGGGGCGCGAGCAGTACTTC. Translation gives CASTETGREQYF.

Many counts were recorded for this clonotype. The chain combines TRBV30 with TRBJ2-1, with no clear D. Trimming took off 1 base at V and 5 bases at J, with 9 bases between the two ends. Germline V CDR1 and CDR2: GTSNPN, SVGIG (reference sequence). This CDR3 is built from 13 residues. The CDR3 nucleotides read TGTGCCTGGAGTGGCGCCACACACAATGAGCAGTTCTTC. It codes for CAWSGATHNEQFF.

This clonotype has ten or more counts. The chain combines TRBV28 with TRBJ1-2; D unresolved. Germline V gene data show CDR1 as MDHEN and CDR2 as SYDVKM. With 2 bases removed from V and 4 bases from J, the gap between germline ends came to 5 bases. The CDR3 has 12 residues. CDR3 bases: TGTGCCAGCAGTTTAGGTCCCTATGGCTACACCTTC. Encoded protein: CASSLGPYGYTF.

In this sample, this clonotype turned up many times. The chain combines TRBV20-1 with TRBJ2-7; D unclear. The V and J ends lost 0 bases and 2 bases respectively, with 11 bases between them. This CDR3 has 14 residues. Germline V gives CDR1 DFQATT, CDR2 SNEGSKA (reference sequence). The CDR3 DNA follows: TGCAGTGCTAGAGATGGCTCGAAGCCCTACGAGCAGTACTTC. Translated: CSARDGSKPYEQYF.

This chain connects TRBV4-1 to TRBJ1-2; no definite D call. In germline, CDR1 is MGHRA, CDR2 YSYEKL. The CDR3 contains 13 residues. Trimming took off 0 bases at V and 4 bases at J, with 6 bases between the two ends. The CDR3 DNA sequence: TGCGCCAGCAGCCAAGATGCCAGCTATGGCTACACCTTC. This encodes CASSQDASYGYTF.

This clonotype was detected ten times or more. The J gene is TRBJ2-2, the V gene TRBV24-1; unclear D gene. V was cut by 9 bases and J by 4 bases, with 8 bases left in between. The V gene's germline CDR1 is KGHDR and CDR2 SFDVKD. The CDR3 is 12 residues long. Here the CDR3 DNA reads TGTGCCACCTCGACCGTCACCGGGGAGCTGTTTTTT. Encoded protein: CATSTVTGELFF.

The DNA of the CDR3 is TGTGCCAGCAGCTTAGGAGGGACAACTGAAGCTTTCTTT. It translates to CASSLGGTTEAFF. The chain is built from TRBV7-6 and TRBJ1-1; tentatively, D is TRBD1 (6 bases). CDR1 SGHVS and CDR2 FNYEAQ come from the germline V gene. This CDR3 comprises 13 residues. Trimming took off 1 base at V and 5 bases at J, with 8 bases between the two ends.

This clonotype was recorded at least ten times. The gene calls are TRBV27 and TRBJ2-3, with D unresolved. In germline, CDR1 is MNHEY, CDR2 SMNVEV (reference sequence). The CDR3 runs to 12 residues. The V end was cut by 8 bases, the J end by 4 bases, with 10 bases between. The CDR3 sequence is CASSPAADTQYF. The CDR3 coding sequence is TGTGCCAGCTCCCCGGCAGCAGATACGCAGTATTTT.

In its sample, this clonotype was seen a few times. The rearrangement links TRBV19 to TRBJ1-4; a weak D match, TRBD1 (5 bases). The V end was cut by 5 bases, the J end by 5 bases, with 12 bases between. The germline gives CDR1 LNHDA, CDR2 SQIVND (reference sequence). The length of the CDR3 is 14 residues. CDR3: CASSPWGPNEKLFF. CDR3 DNA: TGTGCCAGTAGTCCTTGGGGCCCGAATGAAAAACTGTTTTTT.

This clonotype was counted ten times or more. V gene TRBV7-9 combines with J gene TRBJ2-7; unclear D gene. Germline lookup yields CDR1 SEHNR and CDR2 FQNEAQ (reference sequence). Deletions cut 2 bases from V and 6 bases from J, with 8 bases between. The CDR3 spans 12 residues. The CDR3 DNA follows: TGTGCCAGCAGCTTAACCATGGTCGAGCAGTACTTC. It is translated as CASSLTMVEQYF.

This clonotype was seen a handful of times. This chain joins TRBV9 and TRBJ1-3, with D unresolved. The V end was cut by 5 bases, the J end by 1 base, with 7 bases between. Looked up from germline, CDR1 is SGDLS and CDR2 is YYNGEE. The CDR3 sequence is 13 residues long. In nucleotides, the CDR3 is TGTGCCAGCAGGGGAATATCTGGAAACACCATATATTTT. Translated: CASRGISGNTIYF.